This T cell receptor (beta chain) was retrieved from a study of T cell changes during pregnancy in multiple sclerosis. CDR1 and CDR2 (germline): SGHDT, YYEEEE. The ends were cut back, 2 bases at V and 3 bases at J, with 12 bases in the middle. CDR3 length equals 15 residues. Clones were read by immunoSEQ multiplex PCR, and TCRdb kept only the in-frame ones, dropping some. The sample lists 80,000 or so clones; 90% to 95% were seen once. The chain is built from TRBV5-6 and TRBJ1-5; perhaps TRBD1 as D (5 bases). The clonotype comes from a female donor with multiple sclerosis, enrolled in a pregnancy study. The sequencing here drew on peripheral blood, taken before pregnancy. CDR3 nucleotides: TGTGCCAGCAGCTTAAAGACAGCTTTCAATCAGCCCCAGCATTTT. Encoded protein: CASSLKTAFNQPQHF.